This T cell receptor (beta chain) emerged from a study of PD-1 blockade in classical Hodgkin lymphoma. Broader study findings: Complete responders had baseline diversity similar to newly diagnosed patients. Those starting nivolumab under 1 year post-ASCT were excluded.

Time point: cycle 4 day 1 (C4D1), after less than seven weeks of nivolumab. Exposure to brentuximab vedotin varied, and each patient had relapsed following autologous stem cell transplantation. Isolated CD8+ T cells were derived from thawed PBMCs through magnetic negative selection. Complete response, partial response or progressive disease made up the best responses. The CDR3 covers 16 residues. From germline, CDR1 is MGHRA and CDR2 YSYEKL. V trimming: 6 bases; J trimming: 3 bases; junction bases outside the gene matches: 9. Details on this clone: Its antigen is undetermined.

Sequencing used immunoSEQ multiplex PCR; TCRdb keeps in-frame clones, though not all of them. The repertoire holds around 21,000 clones, 88% seen once, with roughly 4.7% in the top ten. The V call is TRBV4-1, the J call TRBJ2-5, with 11 bases aligning to TRBD2. The sequence was collected from a human donor with classical Hodgkin lymphoma. The sample was CD8+ T cells from blood, taken before the fourth cycle of nivolumab. The CDR3 loop reads CASRNVAGGPKETQYF. In DNA, the CDR3 is TGCGCCAGCAGAAACGTAGCGGGAGGGCCGAAAGAGACCCAGTACTTC.